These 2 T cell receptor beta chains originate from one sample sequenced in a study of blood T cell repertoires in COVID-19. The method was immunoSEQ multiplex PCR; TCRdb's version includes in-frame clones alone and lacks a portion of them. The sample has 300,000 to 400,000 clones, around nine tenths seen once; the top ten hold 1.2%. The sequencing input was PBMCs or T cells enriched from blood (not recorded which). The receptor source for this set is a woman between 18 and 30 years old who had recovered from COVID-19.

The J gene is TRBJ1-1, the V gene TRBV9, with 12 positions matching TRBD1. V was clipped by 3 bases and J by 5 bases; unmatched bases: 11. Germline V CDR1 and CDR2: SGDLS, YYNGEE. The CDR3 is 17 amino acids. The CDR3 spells CASSEGTGGNRGTEAFF. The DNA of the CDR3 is TGTGCCAGCAGCGAAGGGACAGGGGGCAATAGAGGGACTGAAGCTTTCTTT.

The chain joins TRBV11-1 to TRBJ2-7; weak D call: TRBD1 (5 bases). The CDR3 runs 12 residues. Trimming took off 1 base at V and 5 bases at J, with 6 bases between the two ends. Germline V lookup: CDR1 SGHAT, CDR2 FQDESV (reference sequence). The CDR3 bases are TGTGCCAGCAGCTTAGGGGGCCACGAGCAGTACTTC. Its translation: CASSLGGHEQYF.